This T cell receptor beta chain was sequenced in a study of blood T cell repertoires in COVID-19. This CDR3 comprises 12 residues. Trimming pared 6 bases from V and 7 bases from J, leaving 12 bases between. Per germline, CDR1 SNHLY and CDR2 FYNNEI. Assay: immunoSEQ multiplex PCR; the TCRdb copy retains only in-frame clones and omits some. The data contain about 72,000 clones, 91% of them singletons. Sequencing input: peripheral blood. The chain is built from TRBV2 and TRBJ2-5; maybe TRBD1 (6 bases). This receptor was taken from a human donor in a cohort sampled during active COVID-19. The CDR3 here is CASSPGAGTQYF. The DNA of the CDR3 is TGTGCCAGCAGCCCAGGGGCAGGGACCCAGTACTTC.